This passage covers 18 T cell receptor beta chains from one sample sequenced in a study of T cell responses to AZD1222 COVID-19 vaccine. Sequenced by immunoSEQ multiplex PCR; TCRdb stores in-frame clones only, minus some. The sample lists about 92,000 clones, just over 90% occurring once. The material was peripheral blood, obtained on day 0 of AZD1222 vaccination. Receptor source: an adult in good health.

The J gene is TRBJ2-7, the V gene TRBV7-2; D remains unclear. V dropped 3 bases and J dropped 3 bases, with 12 bases sitting between them. In germline, CDR1 is SGHTA, CDR2 FQGNSA. The CDR3 runs to 14 residues. CDR3 bases: TGTGCCAGCAGCTTTAACAGAAGGGACTACGAGCAGTACTTC. It encodes CASSFNRRDYEQYF.

This chain connects TRBV2 to TRBJ1-2; D possibly corresponds to TRBD1 (6 bases). V lost 6 bases to trimming and J lost 8 bases, with 16 bases between them. The length of the CDR3 is 13 residues. CDR1 is SNHLY, CDR2 FYNNEI, per germline. The CDR3 loop is CASSPRGARGYTF. CDR3 sequence (DNA): TGTGCCAGCAGCCCCAGGGGTGCAAGGGGCTACACCTTC.

V is TRBV21-1 and J is TRBJ2-7; the D call of TRBD2 is as the table states it, not checked on the DNA. TRBV21-1 is deemed a pseudogene. This CDR3 has 14 amino acids. This CDR3 reads CASSKAGGGPEGYF. CDR3 bases: TGTGCCAGCAGCAAAGCAGGGGGAGGGCCCGAGGGGTACTTC.

The genes are TRBV7-2 and TRBJ2-2; 8 bases line up with TRBD1. The V segment lost 5 bases and the J segment 1 base; nucleotides outside the gene matches: 3. Germline CDR1 and CDR2: SGHTA and FQGNSA. The CDR3 sequence is 15 residues long. Here the CDR3 DNA reads TGTGCCAGCAGCACCGGGACAGGGAACACCGGGGAGCTGTTTTTT. Translating it yields CASSTGTGNTGELFF.

This clone occurred once. The junction and the germline gene differ at one end; a read error may be behind it. This chain links TRBV28 with TRBJ1-2; maybe TRBD1 (5 bases). The CDR3 has 11 residues. The germline CDR1 and CDR2 sequences are MDHEN and SYDVKM. The CDR3 sequence: CGSGGWYGYTF. The CDR3 DNA reads as TGCGGGTCGGGGGGGTGGTATGGCTACACCTTC.

The CDR3: CASRPGQGSYEQYF. Written as DNA, the CDR3 is TGTGCCAGCAGGCCTGGACAGGGGTCCTACGAGCAGTACTTC. V usage is TRBV6-6 and J usage is TRBJ2-7, with 9 positions matching TRBD1. V dropped 6 bases and J dropped 1; count of bases not matched to a gene: 4. The CDR3 length is 14 residues. Germline V lookup: CDR1 MNHNY, CDR2 SVGAGI (reference sequence).

The count of this clone is one. The gene calls are TRBV3-1 (or the pseudogene TRBV3-2) and TRBJ2-2; tentative D call: TRBD1 (6 bases). The CDR3 spans 13 residues. The ends were cut back, 5 bases at V and 7 bases at J, with 11 bases in the middle. The germline V gene encodes CDR1 LGHDT and CDR2 YNNKEL (reference sequence). CDR3 DNA: TGTGCCAGCAGCGTACAGGGTATCGGGGAGCTGTTTTTT. Translation gives CASSVQGIGELFF.

The chain links TRBV12-3 or TRBV12-4 to TRBJ1-3; D unresolved. Trimming took 1 base from V and 4 from J, leaving 2 bases between them. This CDR3 comprises 12 residues. The CDR3: CASSLGGNTIYF. The DNA for the CDR3 is TGTGCCAGCAGTTTAGGAGGAAACACCATATATTTT.

The rearrangement uses TRBV29-1 and TRBJ1-1; the D gene is possibly TRBD1 (5 bases). This CDR3 spans 13 amino acids. Trimming stripped 7 bases from V and 2 bases from J, with 14 bases between. The germline V gene has CDR1 SQVTM and CDR2 ANQGSEA. CDR3 loop: CSGHRDGNTEAFF. The CDR3 coding sequence is TGCAGCGGTCACCGGGACGGAAACACTGAAGCTTTCTTT.

This chain uses TRBV6-5 with TRBJ2-7; TRBD1 or TRBD2 may be the D gene (6 bases each). Trimming pared 5 bases from V and 3 bases from J, leaving 17 bases between. CDR1 is MNHEY, CDR2 SVGAGI, per germline. This CDR3 is built from 15 residues. The CDR3 region is CASSPVEGGHYEQYF. The DNA for the CDR3 is TGTGCCAGCAGTCCAGTGGAGGGGGGCCACTACGAGCAGTACTTC.

The chain links TRBV6-1 to TRBJ1-2; 8 bases map to TRBD1. V lost 1 base and J lost 5; bases outside the gene matches: 3. This CDR3 comprises 14 residues. Looked up from germline, CDR1 is MNHNS and CDR2 is SASEGT. The DNA of the CDR3 is TGTGCCAGCAGTGAAGGGAGGACAGGGTATGGCTACACCTTC. Translated: CASSEGRTGYGYTF.

The gene calls are TRBV19 and TRBJ2-1; perhaps TRBD2 as D (6 bases). The CDR3 length is 15 residues. The V end was cut by 4 bases, the J end by 0 bases, with 10 bases between. Germline loops: CDR1 LNHDA, CDR2 SQIVND (reference sequence). The CDR3 DNA reads as TGTGCCAGTAGTAGCGTCGGGAGCTCCTACAATGAGCAGTTCTTC. This encodes CASSSVGSSYNEQFF.

This chain uses TRBV6-2 or TRBV6-3 with TRBJ1-6, with 7 bases identical to TRBD1. CDR1 is MNHEY and CDR2 is SVGEGT in the germline V gene. The CDR3 runs to 16 residues. Unmatched junction bases numbered 8, after V lost 5 bases and J lost 4 bases. The CDR3: CASSPIPGQYNSPLHF. The CDR3 DNA is TGTGCCAGCAGTCCAATACCGGGACAGTATAATTCACCCCTCCACTTT.

The V call is TRBV5-4, the J call TRBJ2-7; no reliable D call. The CDR3 sequence is 13 residues long. Germline CDR1 reads SGHNT; CDR2 reads YYREEE (reference sequence). Trimming took off 0 bases at V and 3 bases at J, with 7 bases between the two ends. The CDR3 sequence: CASSLGTFYEQYF. The DNA of the CDR3 is TGTGCCAGCAGCTTGGGTACCTTCTACGAGCAGTACTTC.

V usage is TRBV28 and J usage is TRBJ1-2, with D maybe TRBD1 (5 bases). Deletions cut 2 bases from V and 8 bases from J, with 12 bases between. The CDR3 is 13 amino acids. Germline V gene sequence: CDR1 MDHEN, CDR2 SYDVKM. This CDR3 is CASSLGHGGGYTF. CDR3 DNA sequence: TGTGCCAGCAGTTTAGGTCACGGGGGAGGCTACACCTTC.

The CDR3 loop reads CASSFLRSGEGYTF. The DNA of the CDR3 is TGTGCCAGCAGTTTTCTCCGGTCGGGCGAGGGCTACACCTTC. This sequence joins TRBV27 and TRBJ1-2; D gene uncertain. Germline V gives CDR1 MNHEY, CDR2 SMNVEV (reference sequence). V was cut by 3 bases and J by 8 bases, with 16 bases left in between. This CDR3 region has 14 residues.

The chain is built from TRBV29-1 and TRBJ2-1, with 11 nucleotides matching TRBD1. The V gene's germline CDR1 is SQVTM and CDR2 ANQGSEA. Losses at the gene ends were 3 bases for V and 6 bases for J; bases not matched to a gene: 7. CDR3 length: 15 amino acids. The CDR3 reads CSVEAPGQGVNEQFF. CDR3 nucleotide sequence: TGCAGCGTTGAGGCCCCGGGACAGGGGGTCAATGAGCAGTTCTTC.

Regarding this clone: One end of the junction fails to match germline, which may point to a read error. This rearrangement joins TRBV9 to TRBJ2-5, with D perhaps TRBD1 or TRBD2 (5 bases each). Germline CDR1 is SGDLS and CDR2 is YYNGEE. This CDR3 spans 13 amino acids. In DNA form, the CDR3 reads TGTGCCAGCAGCGTAGGGGACCAAGGGACCCAGTACTTC. Translation: CASSVGDQGTQYF.